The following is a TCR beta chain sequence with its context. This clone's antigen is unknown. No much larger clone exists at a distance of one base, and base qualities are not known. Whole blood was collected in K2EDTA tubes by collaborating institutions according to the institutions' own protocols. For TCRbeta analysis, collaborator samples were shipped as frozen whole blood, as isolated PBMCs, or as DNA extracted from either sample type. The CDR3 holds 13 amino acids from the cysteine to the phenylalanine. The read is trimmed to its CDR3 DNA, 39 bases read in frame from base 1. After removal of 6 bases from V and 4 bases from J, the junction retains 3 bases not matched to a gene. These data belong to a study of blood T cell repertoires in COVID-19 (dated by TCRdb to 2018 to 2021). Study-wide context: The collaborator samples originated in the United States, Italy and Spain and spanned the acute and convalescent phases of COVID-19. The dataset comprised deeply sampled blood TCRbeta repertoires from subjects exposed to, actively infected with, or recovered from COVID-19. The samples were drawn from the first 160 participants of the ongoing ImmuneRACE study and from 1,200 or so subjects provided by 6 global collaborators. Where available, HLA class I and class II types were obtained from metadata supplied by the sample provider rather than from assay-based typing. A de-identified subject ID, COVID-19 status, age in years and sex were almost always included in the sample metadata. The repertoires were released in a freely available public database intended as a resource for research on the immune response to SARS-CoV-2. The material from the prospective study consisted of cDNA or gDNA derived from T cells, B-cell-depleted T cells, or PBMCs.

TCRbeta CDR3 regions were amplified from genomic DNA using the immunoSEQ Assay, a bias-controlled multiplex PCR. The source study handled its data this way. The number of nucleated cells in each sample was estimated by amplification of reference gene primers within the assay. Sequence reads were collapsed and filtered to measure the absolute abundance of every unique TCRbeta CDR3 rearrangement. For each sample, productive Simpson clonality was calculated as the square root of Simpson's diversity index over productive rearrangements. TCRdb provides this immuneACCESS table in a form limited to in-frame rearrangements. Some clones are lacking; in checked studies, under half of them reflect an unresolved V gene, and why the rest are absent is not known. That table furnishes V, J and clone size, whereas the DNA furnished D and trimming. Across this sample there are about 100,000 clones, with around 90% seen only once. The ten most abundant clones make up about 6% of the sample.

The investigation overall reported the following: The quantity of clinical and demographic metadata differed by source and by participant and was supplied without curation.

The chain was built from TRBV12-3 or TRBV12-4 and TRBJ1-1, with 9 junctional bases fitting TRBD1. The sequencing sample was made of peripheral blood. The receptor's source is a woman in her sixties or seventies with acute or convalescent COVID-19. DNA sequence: TGTGCCAGCAGCAGGACAGGGGCCACTGAAGCTTTCTTT. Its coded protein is CASSRTGATEAFF.